This TCR beta chain was sequenced in a study of T cells in Graves' hyperthyroidism and ophthalmopathy. Whole-study findings and limits: Most clonotypes expanded in thyroid above 0.001 were likewise present in blood. The authors' 13 V-J model separated ophthalmopathy from stable hyperthyroidism. Median prediction lead before ophthalmopathy onset was about 6.5 months with the model.

Lactation, pregnancy, other autoimmune disease or uncontrolled infection led to exclusion of patients. The TCR beta CDR3 regions underwent amplification using RNA transcripts as the source. HTBI primers were used for first-round RT-PCR of the TCR CDR3. TCRdb independently ran MiXCR on the multiplex PCR reads; one entry per CDR3 protein. This table holds approximately 300,000 distinct CDR3 sequences, roughly 19% found once. Looked up from germline, CDR1 is SNHLY and CDR2 is FYNNEI. The J segment lost 0 bases and the V segment lost 2 bases, leaving 7 bases of the junction unmatched. The CDR3 sequence is 16 residues long. In its sample, this clonotype was seen many times. Its antigen remains unidentified.

This sequence joins TRBV2 and TRBJ2-7, with 7 bases fitting TRBD1. Sequencing was carried out using blood. The receptor was isolated from a man in his fifties with Graves' ophthalmopathy. The CDR3 DNA is TGTGCCAGCAGTGAATATGGGACAGCGCTCTCCTACGAGCAGTACTTC. This gives the protein CASSEYGTALSYEQYF.